These 30 T cell receptor beta chains were sequenced from one sample in a study of blood T cells in healthy people across ages. Alongside a J-beta primer mix, a sample-barcoded 5' primer served in a second PCR lasting roughly 6 to 11 cycles. Using its own MiXCR run on the 5' RACE reads, TCRdb lists one record per CDR3 protein. This sample carries 650,000 to 1,000,000 distinct CDR3 sequences, around 34% of them seen once, and the ten largest clones take around 13%. Sequencing was carried out using blood. All receptors derive from a man in his late teens or twenties in good health.

The chain links TRBV4-1 to TRBJ1-2; D might be TRBD1 (6 bases). The V and J ends lost 3 bases and 6 bases respectively, with 20 bases between them. The CDR3 is made up of 16 amino acids. Germline V gene sequence: CDR1 MGHRA, CDR2 YSYEKL. The chain's CDR3 is CASSHPGRGLANGYTF. DNA of the CDR3: TGCGCCAGCAGCCATCCCGGGAGGGGGTTGGCAAATGGCTACACCTTC.

On this clonotype: Possible read error: a much larger clone is one base away. The CDR3: CAISGGGTSSYERYF. In DNA, the CDR3 is TGTGCCATCAGTGGGGGGGGCACCTCATCCTACGAGCGGTACTTC. The chain links TRBV10-3 to TRBJ2-7, with a tentative D call TRBD2 (7 bases). The V gene's germline CDR1 is ENHRY and CDR2 SYGVKD. This CDR3 is 15 amino acids long.

The chain carries TRBV6-2 or TRBV6-3 and TRBJ1-1; D may be TRBD1 (5 bases). CDR3 length: 16 amino acids. The V end was cut by 2 bases, the J end by 1 base, with 14 bases between. Germline CDR1 reads MNHEY; CDR2 reads SVGEGT. The DNA of the CDR3 is TGTGCCAGCAGTTACGGGGCGGATCTGGGGAACACTGAAGCTTTCTTT. Translation gives CASSYGADLGNTEAFF.

This clonotype occurred a few times. The chain has TRBV7-2 and TRBJ2-7, with a tentative D call TRBD2 (5 bases). The CDR3 is made up of 14 amino acids. The germline CDR1 and CDR2 sequences are SGHTA and FQGNSA. Between the trimmed V and J ends, which lost 5 bases and 1 base, there was a span of 12 bases. CDR3 nucleotide sequence: TGTGCCAGCAGCGGAAGCGGTGATTCCTACGAGCAGTACTTC. This translates into CASSGSGDSYEQYF.

This clonotype occurred once. The rearrangement uses TRBV28 and TRBJ2-4; D may be TRBD1 (5 bases). Germline loops: CDR1 MDHEN, CDR2 SYDVKM. Trimming stripped 6 bases from V and 9 bases from J, with 18 bases between. This CDR3 has 14 amino acids. In DNA, the CDR3 is TGTGCCAGCAGCCTGGTGTCAGGGCAGGGCATTCAGTACTTC. Protein sequence: CASSLVSGQGIQYF.

The V gene is TRBV10-3, the J gene TRBJ2-3; TRBD2 matches at 7 bases. V shed 5 bases and J 3 bases; nucleotides not matched to a gene: 8. Germline CDR1 reads ENHRY; CDR2 reads SYGVKD. This CDR3 region has 15 residues. Here the CDR3 reads CAISPTSAGTDTQYF. Here the CDR3 DNA reads TGTGCCATCAGTCCAACTAGCGCAGGGACAGATACGCAGTATTTT.

This clonotype was detected only a few times. V is TRBV6-2 or TRBV6-3 and J is TRBJ2-5, with 9 bases matching TRBD2. The CDR3 runs to 15 residues. Germline V lookup: CDR1 MNHEY, CDR2 SVGEGT. With V trimmed by 7 bases and J by 11 bases, 17 bases remained unmatched. This chain's CDR3 is CASTPRLAGYYEQYF. CDR3 nucleotides: TGTGCCAGCACCCCACGGCTAGCGGGGTACTATGAGCAGTACTTC.

The CDR3 loop is CASSLEASGGDGDTQYF. The CDR3 nucleotides are TGCGCCAGCAGCTTGGAGGCCAGCGGGGGGGACGGAGATACGCAGTATTTT. The V and J genes are TRBV5-1 and TRBJ2-3; 10 positions agree with TRBD2. Trimming cost V 0 bases and J 5 bases; bases outside gene matches: 9. This CDR3 has 17 residues. Per the germline V gene, CDR1 is SGHRS and CDR2 is YFSETQ.

V and J are TRBV29-1 and TRBJ2-3; 8 bases are shared with TRBD1. Losses at the gene ends were 5 bases for V and 2 bases for J; bases not matched to a gene: 6. Germline V gives CDR1 SQVTM, CDR2 ANQGSEA. The CDR3 is 14 amino acids. DNA of the CDR3: TGCAGCGTTTTACAGGGGGGCCACACAGATACGCAGTATTTT. It is translated as CSVLQGGHTDTQYF.

This clonotype appeared a few times. V gene TRBV4-2 combines with J gene TRBJ1-4; 7 bases match TRBD1. Germline V gene sequence: CDR1 LGHNA, CDR2 YNFKEQ. The CDR3 sequence is 16 residues long. The V segment lost 1 base and the J segment 0 bases; nucleotides outside the gene matches: 2. The CDR3 protein is CASSQVQGPTNEKLFF. The CDR3 bases are TGTGCCAGCAGCCAAGTACAGGGGCCAACTAATGAAAAACTGTTTTTT.

The chain combines TRBV20-1 with TRBJ2-3; D is tentatively TRBD1 or TRBD2 (6 bases each). V lost 6 bases and J lost 0, with 16 bases in between. This CDR3 is built from 15 residues. CDR1 and CDR2 from the germline V gene are DFQATT and SNEGSKA (reference sequence). The CDR3: CSARVLGGSTDTQYF. The CDR3 region has the DNA TGCAGTGCGAGGGTATTGGGGGGCAGCACAGATACGCAGTATTTT.

This sequence joins TRBV10-3 and TRBJ2-7, with 9 bases that match TRBD1. CDR1 and CDR2 from the germline V gene are ENHRY and SYGVKD. J was trimmed by 0 bases and V by 8 bases; bases with no gene match: 8. The length of the CDR3 is 15 residues. The chain's CDR3 is CAIGGGTGNSYEQYF. In nucleotides, the CDR3 is TGTGCCATCGGAGGGGGGACAGGGAACTCCTACGAGCAGTACTTC.

The rearrangement uses TRBV4-2 and TRBJ2-7; D is possibly TRBD2 (7 bases). Trimming shortened V by 4 bases and J by 3 bases, and 16 bases separated the two germline ends. Per germline, CDR1 LGHNA and CDR2 YNFKEQ. CDR3 length: 15 residues. CDR3 DNA: TGTGCCAGCAGCCGAGCCGGGGAGGGGGGCTACGAGCAGTACTTC. Translating gives CASSRAGEGGYEQYF.

The V call is TRBV24-1, the J call TRBJ2-2, with D perhaps matching TRBD2 (6 bases). The CDR3 runs to 12 residues. V gave up 9 bases and J gave up 8 bases, with 12 bases separating them. Germline values: CDR1 KGHDR, CDR2 SFDVKD. The chain's CDR3 is CATGGSEGELFF. CDR3 DNA: TGTGCCACCGGAGGGTCCGAAGGGGAGCTGTTTTTT.

This clonotype was seen repeatedly, ten times or more. The V call is TRBV20-1, the J call TRBJ2-7; a weak D match, TRBD1 (6 bases). This CDR3 has 13 amino acids. Per germline, CDR1 DFQATT and CDR2 SNEGSKA (reference sequence). The V end lost 1 base, the J end lost 4 bases, and 11 bases lay between the germline ends. The CDR3 is CSARGQGSYEQYF. Here the CDR3 DNA reads TGCAGTGCTAGAGGGCAGGGGAGTTACGAGCAGTACTTC.

This rearrangement joins TRBV6-5 to TRBJ2-5; 7 bases are shared with TRBD1. The CDR3 length is 13 residues. The germline gives CDR1 MNHEY, CDR2 SVGAGI. Trimming at V came to 6 bases and at J to 2 bases, leaving 3 bases not matched to a gene. CDR3 in DNA: TGTGCCAGCAGGGGGACAGTTCAAGAGACCCAGTACTTC. This codes for CASRGTVQETQYF.

To note about this clonotype: This may be a read error: a much more frequent sequence differs by one nucleotide. The gene calls are TRBV20-1 and TRBJ2-4, with D perhaps matching TRBD2 (6 bases). The germline CDR1 and CDR2 sequences are DFQATT and SNEGSKA (reference sequence). The CDR3 covers 13 residues. The CDR3 DNA reads as TGCAGTGCTCACACGGGACTTACCTACGAGCAGGACTTC. It specifies CSAHTGLTYEQDF.

For the CDR3, the DNA is TGCAGTGCTAGGATATTAGGACAGGGTGAACGAAATCAGCCCCAGCATTTT. Translation gives CSARILGQGERNQPQHF. The chain carries TRBV20-1 and TRBJ1-5; 8 bases fit TRBD1. This CDR3 comprises 17 residues. V lost 3 bases and J lost 4; bases outside the gene matches: 14. Per germline, CDR1 DFQATT and CDR2 SNEGSKA (reference sequence).

This clonotype was counted a few times. The V and J genes are TRBV20-1 and TRBJ2-1; D possibly corresponds to TRBD2 (7 bases). The CDR3 is 12 residues long. Germline V gene data show CDR1 as DFQATT and CDR2 as SNEGSKA (reference sequence). V was cut by 5 bases and J by 7 bases, with 12 bases left in between. The CDR3 bases are TGCAGTGCTGGTAAGGGGGGGAATGAGCAGTTCTTC. It encodes CSAGKGGNEQFF.

This clonotype was counted between two and nine times. This sequence joins TRBV15 and TRBJ1-1, with a weak D call TRBD1 (5 bases). Germline V CDR1 and CDR2: LNHNV, YYDKDF (reference sequence). CDR3 length: 14 residues. V gave up 3 bases and J gave up 1 base, with 9 bases separating them. This chain's CDR3 is CATSSIDRNTEAFF. The DNA of the CDR3 is TGTGCCACCAGCAGCATCGACAGGAACACTGAAGCTTTCTTT. The variable domain in full, completed from reference TRBV15 and TRBJ1-1, reads DAMVIQNPRYQVTQFGKPVTLSCSQTLNHNVMYWYQQKSSQAPKLLFHYYDKDFNNEADTPDNFQSRRPNTSFCFLDIRSPGLGDTAMYLCATSSIDRNTEAFFGQGTRLTVV.

This clonotype showed up just a few times. The chain is built from TRBV15 and TRBJ1-5; D is undetermined. With 0 bases removed from V and 4 bases from J, the gap between germline ends came to 10 bases. The germline gives CDR1 LNHNV, CDR2 YYDKDF (reference sequence). The CDR3 extends over 15 amino acids. The CDR3 sequence is CATSRDPRGNQPQHF. CDR3 bases: TGTGCCACCAGCAGAGATCCCCGGGGTAATCAGCCCCAGCATTTT.

This clonotype was counted only a few times. The V and J genes are TRBV12-3 or TRBV12-4 and TRBJ2-5, with TRBD2 matching over 7 bases. Trimming at V came to 1 base and at J to 3 bases, leaving 2 bases not matched to a gene. The CDR3 covers 14 residues. The CDR3 sequence: CASSLGGTKETQYF. Written as DNA, the CDR3 is TGTGCCAGCAGTTTAGGCGGGACTAAAGAGACCCAGTACTTC.

This clonotype has more than one count but fewer than ten. This chain links TRBV20-1 with TRBJ1-4; 8 positions agree with TRBD1. Germline CDR1 is DFQATT and CDR2 is SNEGSKA (reference sequence). With 5 bases clipped from V and 8 bases from J, the junction kept 10 bases outside the gene matches. This CDR3 has 14 residues. DNA of the CDR3: TGCAGTGCTCTGACTACAGGGGGGCGCGAAAAACTGTTTTTT. It encodes CSALTTGGREKLFF.

The chain combines TRBV12-3 or TRBV12-4 with TRBJ2-1; 10 nucleotides line up with TRBD2. V lost 7 bases and J lost 9; bases outside the gene matches: 12. This CDR3 region has 15 residues. Written as DNA, the CDR3 is TGTGCCAGCACCAAACTAGCGGGGAATAGTATTGAGCAGTTCTTC. Amino acids: CASTKLAGNSIEQFF.

The V and J genes are TRBV4-3 and TRBJ1-1; D call uncertain. The V and J ends lost 1 base and 1 base respectively, with 10 bases between them. The CDR3 is 15 amino acids. Germline V lookup: CDR1 LGHNA, CDR2 YSLEER. The CDR3 is CASSQAGETNTEAFF. The CDR3 DNA is TGCGCCAGCAGCCAAGCCGGGGAAACGAACACTGAAGCTTTCTTT.

This clonotype turned up a few times. The chain is built from TRBV7-8 and TRBJ2-3; D may correspond to TRBD1 or TRBD2 (5 bases each). This CDR3 is built from 17 residues. The ends were cut back, 2 bases at V and 8 bases at J, with 23 bases in the middle. Germline assignment: CDR1 SGHVS and CDR2 FQNEAQ. CDR3 coding DNA: TGTGCCAGCAGCTTATATCTCGGGACGGCGTTTATAGGTACGCAGTATTTT. Its translation is CASSLYLGTAFIGTQYF.

The rearrangement joins TRBV5-1 to TRBJ2-5; D may match TRBD1 or TRBD2 (6 bases each). CDR3 length: 15 residues. Germline values: CDR1 SGHRS, CDR2 YFSETQ. V shed 4 bases and J shed 7 bases, with 20 bases lying between them. The CDR3 coding sequence is TGCGCCAGCAGCCCTCTGGAGGGGGAAATGGGGACCCAGTACTTC. Translating it yields CASSPLEGEMGTQYF.

This chain connects TRBV12-3 or TRBV12-4 to TRBJ1-6, with a tentative D call TRBD1 (5 bases). V was pared by 1 base and J by 7 bases, with 11 bases between. The CDR3 has 15 amino acids. Here the CDR3 reads CASSLEQGSNSPLHF. As DNA, the CDR3 is TGTGCCAGCAGTTTAGAGCAGGGCTCCAATTCACCCCTCCACTTT.

Only one count was recorded for this clonotype. One junction end disagrees with the germline gene, perhaps due to a read error. The chain links TRBV20-1 to TRBJ2-4; 8 nucleotides align to TRBD2. This CDR3 is 10 amino acids long. Per germline, CDR1 DFQATT and CDR2 SNEGSKA (reference sequence). CDR3 in DNA: TGCAGGGCTAGCGGGAACATTCAGTACTTC. Amino acids: CRASGNIQYF.

The rearrangement links TRBV7-2 to TRBJ2-5, with TRBD1 matching 7 bases. The CDR3 spans 16 residues. V was clipped by 6 bases and J by 0 bases; unmatched bases: 10. Germline lookup yields CDR1 SGHTA and CDR2 FQGNSA. CDR3 loop: CASRFPGGQDQETQYF. In DNA, the CDR3 is TGTGCCAGCAGATTCCCAGGCGGACAGGACCAAGAGACCCAGTACTTC. The complete variable domain, with remaining parts taken from reference TRBV7-2 and TRBJ2-5, reads GAGVSQSPSNKVTEKGKDVELRCDPISGHTALYWYRQSLGQGLEFLIYFQGNSAPDKSGLPSDRFSAERTGGSVSTLTIQRTQQEDSAVYLCASRFPGGQDQETQYFGPGTRLLVL.